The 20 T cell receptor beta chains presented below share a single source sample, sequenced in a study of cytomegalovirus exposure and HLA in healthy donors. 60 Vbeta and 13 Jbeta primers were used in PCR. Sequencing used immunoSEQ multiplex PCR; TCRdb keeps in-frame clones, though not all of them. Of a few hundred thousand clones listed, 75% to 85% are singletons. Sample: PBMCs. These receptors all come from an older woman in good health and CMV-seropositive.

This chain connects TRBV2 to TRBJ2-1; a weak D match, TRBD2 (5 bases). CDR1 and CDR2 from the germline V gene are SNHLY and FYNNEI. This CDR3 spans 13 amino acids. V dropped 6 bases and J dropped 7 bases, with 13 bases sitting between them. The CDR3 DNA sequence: TGTGCCAGCAGGGACGACGGGGTAAATGAGCAGTTCTTC. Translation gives CASRDDGVNEQFF.

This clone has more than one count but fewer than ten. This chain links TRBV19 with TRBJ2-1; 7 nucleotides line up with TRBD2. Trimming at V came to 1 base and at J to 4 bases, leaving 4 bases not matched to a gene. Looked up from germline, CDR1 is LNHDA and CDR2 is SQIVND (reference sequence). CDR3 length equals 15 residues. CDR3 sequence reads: CASSIAPGGYNEQFF. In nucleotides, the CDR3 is TGTGCCAGTAGTATAGCCCCGGGGGGTTACAATGAGCAGTTCTTC.

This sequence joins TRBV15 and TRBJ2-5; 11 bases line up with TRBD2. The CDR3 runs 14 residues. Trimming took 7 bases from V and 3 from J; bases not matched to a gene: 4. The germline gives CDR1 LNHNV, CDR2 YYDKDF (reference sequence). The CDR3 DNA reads TGTGCCACCACCAGGGGACTAGCGGAAGAGACCCAGTACTTC. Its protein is CATTRGLAEETQYF.

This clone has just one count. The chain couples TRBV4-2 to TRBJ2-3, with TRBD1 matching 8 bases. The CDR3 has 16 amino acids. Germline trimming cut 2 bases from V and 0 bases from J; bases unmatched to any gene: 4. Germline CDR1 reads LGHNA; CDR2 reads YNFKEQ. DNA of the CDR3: TGTGCCAGCAGCCAACCTCGACAGGGGAGCACAGATACGCAGTATTTT. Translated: CASSQPRQGSTDTQYF.

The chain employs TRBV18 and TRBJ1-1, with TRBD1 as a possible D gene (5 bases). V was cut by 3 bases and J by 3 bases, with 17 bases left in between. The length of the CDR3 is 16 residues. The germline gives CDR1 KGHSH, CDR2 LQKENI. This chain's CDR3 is CASSPPGRGVYTEAFF. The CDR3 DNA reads TGTGCCAGCTCACCCCCCGGTCGGGGGGTCTACACTGAAGCTTTCTTT.

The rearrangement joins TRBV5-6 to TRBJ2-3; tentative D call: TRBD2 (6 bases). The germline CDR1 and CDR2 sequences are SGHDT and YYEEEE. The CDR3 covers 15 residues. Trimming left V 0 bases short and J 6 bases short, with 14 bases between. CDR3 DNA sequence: TGTGCCAGCAGCTTGGGAGGACGGAGGGCCGATACGCAGTATTTT. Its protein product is CASSLGGRRADTQYF.

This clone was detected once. The CDR3 DNA reads TGTGCCAGCAGTTTAAGTTATAGGGGCACTGAAGCTTTCTTT. This encodes CASSLSYRGTEAFF. This chain joins TRBV27 and TRBJ1-1, with D possibly matching TRBD1 (5 bases). The CDR3 is 14 residues long. Germline V gene data show CDR1 as MNHEY and CDR2 as SMNVEV (reference sequence). V was pared by 2 bases and J by 4 bases, with 11 bases between.

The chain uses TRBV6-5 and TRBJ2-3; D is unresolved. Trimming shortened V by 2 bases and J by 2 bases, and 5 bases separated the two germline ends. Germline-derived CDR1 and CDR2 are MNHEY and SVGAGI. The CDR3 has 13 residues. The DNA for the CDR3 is TGTGCCAGCAGTTACGTGGCCACAGATACGCAGTATTTT. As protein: CASSYVATDTQYF.

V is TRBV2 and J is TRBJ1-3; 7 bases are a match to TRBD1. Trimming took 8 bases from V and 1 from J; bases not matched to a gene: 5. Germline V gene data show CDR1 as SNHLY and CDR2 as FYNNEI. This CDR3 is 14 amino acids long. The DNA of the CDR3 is TGTGCCAGCCGCGGGACAGCGTCTGGAAACACCATATATTTT. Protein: CASRGTASGNTIYF.

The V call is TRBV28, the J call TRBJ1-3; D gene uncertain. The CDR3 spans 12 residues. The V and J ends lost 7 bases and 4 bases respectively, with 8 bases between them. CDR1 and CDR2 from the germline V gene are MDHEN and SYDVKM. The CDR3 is CASTGNGNTIYF. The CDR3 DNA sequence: TGTGCCAGCACGGGGAACGGAAACACCATATATTTT.

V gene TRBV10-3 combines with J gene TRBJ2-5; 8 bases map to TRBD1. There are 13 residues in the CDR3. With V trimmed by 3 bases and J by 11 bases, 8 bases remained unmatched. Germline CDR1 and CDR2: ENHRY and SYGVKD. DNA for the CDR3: TGTGCCATCAGTGATTCCGGACAGGGAGAGCAGTACTTC. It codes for CAISDSGQGEQYF.

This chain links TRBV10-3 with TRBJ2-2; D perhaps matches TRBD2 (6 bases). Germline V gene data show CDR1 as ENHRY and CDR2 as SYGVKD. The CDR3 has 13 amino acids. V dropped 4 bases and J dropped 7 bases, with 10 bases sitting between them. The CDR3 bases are TGTGCCATCAGTGCCTCGGAGGGCGGGGAGCTGTTTTTT. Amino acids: CAISASEGGELFF.

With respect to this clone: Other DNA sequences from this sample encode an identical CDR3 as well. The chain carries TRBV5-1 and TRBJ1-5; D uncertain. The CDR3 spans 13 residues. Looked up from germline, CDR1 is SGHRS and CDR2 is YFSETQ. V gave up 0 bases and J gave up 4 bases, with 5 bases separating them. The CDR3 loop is CASSLDRNQPQHF. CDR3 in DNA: TGCGCCAGCAGCTTGGACCGGAATCAGCCCCAGCATTTT.

Written as DNA, the CDR3 is TGTGCCAGCCGACTGGACAGGGGGTTTGGCTACACCTTC. This sequence encodes CASRLDRGFGYTF. The chain uses TRBV7-2 and TRBJ1-2, with 10 bases lining up with TRBD1. Germline-derived CDR1 and CDR2 are SGHTA and FQGNSA. The CDR3 loop spans 13 amino acids. V dropped 8 bases and J dropped 7; count of bases not matched to a gene: 7. Filled out from reference TRBV7-2 and TRBJ1-2, the complete variable domain reads GAGVSQSPSNKVTEKGKDVELRCDPISGHTALYWYRQSLGQGLEFLIYFQGNSAPDKSGLPSDRFSAERTGGSVSTLTIQRTQQEDSAVYLCASRLDRGFGYTFGSGTRLTVV.

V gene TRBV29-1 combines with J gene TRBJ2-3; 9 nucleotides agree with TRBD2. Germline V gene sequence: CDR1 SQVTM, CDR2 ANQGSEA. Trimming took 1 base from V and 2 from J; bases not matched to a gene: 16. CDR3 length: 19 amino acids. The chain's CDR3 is CSVEGGLGLAPLLTDTQYF. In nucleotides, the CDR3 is TGCAGCGTTGAAGGGGGCCTAGGACTAGCGCCCTTACTCACAGATACGCAGTATTTT.

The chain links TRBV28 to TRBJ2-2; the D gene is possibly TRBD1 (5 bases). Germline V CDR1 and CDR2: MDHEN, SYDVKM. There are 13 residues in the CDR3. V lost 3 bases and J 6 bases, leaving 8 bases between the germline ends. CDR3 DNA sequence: TGTGCCAGCAGTTTGTCAGGGCCCGGGGAGCTGTTTTTT. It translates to CASSLSGPGELFF.

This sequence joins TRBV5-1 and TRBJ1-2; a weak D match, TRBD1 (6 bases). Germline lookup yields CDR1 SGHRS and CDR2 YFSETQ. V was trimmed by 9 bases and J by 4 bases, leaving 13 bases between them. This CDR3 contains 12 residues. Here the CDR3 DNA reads TGCGCCAAACCGGGACAACTCTATGGCTACACCTTC. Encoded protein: CAKPGQLYGYTF.

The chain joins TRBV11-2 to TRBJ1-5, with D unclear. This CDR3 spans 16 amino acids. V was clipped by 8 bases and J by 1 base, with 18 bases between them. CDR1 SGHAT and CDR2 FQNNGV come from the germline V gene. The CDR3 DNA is TGTGCCAGCGATAACATCGGCAGACTAAGCAATCAGCCCCAGCATTTT. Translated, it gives CASDNIGRLSNQPQHF. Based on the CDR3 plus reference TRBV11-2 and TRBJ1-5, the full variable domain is EAGVAQSPRYKIIEKRQSVAFWCNPISGHATLYWYQQILGQGPKLLIQFQNNGVVDDSQLPKDRFSAERLKGVDSTLKIQPAKLEDSAVYLCASDNIGRLSNQPQHFGDGTRLSIL.

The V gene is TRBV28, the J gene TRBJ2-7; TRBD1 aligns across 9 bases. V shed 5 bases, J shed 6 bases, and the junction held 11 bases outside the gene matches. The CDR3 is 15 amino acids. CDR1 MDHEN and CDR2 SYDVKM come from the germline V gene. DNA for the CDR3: TGTGCCAGCAGTCCCATCGGGACAGGGATAGGCGAGCAGTACTTC. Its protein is CASSPIGTGIGEQYF.

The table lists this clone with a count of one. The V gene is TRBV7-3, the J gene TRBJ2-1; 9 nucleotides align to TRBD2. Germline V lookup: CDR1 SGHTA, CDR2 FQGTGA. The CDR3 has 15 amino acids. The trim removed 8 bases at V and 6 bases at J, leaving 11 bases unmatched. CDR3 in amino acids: CASQISGSVPNEQFF. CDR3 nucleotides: TGTGCCAGCCAAATTAGCGGGAGTGTACCCAATGAGCAGTTCTTC. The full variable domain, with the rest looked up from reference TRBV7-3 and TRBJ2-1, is GAGVSQTPSNKVTEKGKYVELRCDPISGHTALYWYRQSLGQGPEFLIYFQGTGAADDSGLPNDRFFAVRPEGSVSTLKIQRTERGDSAVYLCASQISGSVPNEQFFGPGTRLTVL.